A single sample is the source of the 29 T cell receptor beta chains below, sequenced in a study of shared clonotypes between healthy human individuals. Cells designated naive CD8 were CD45RO-negative and were positively selected for CCR7, with terminally differentiated effector memory CD45RA+ cells excluded. The repertoire was sequenced with immunoSEQ multiplex PCR; TCRdb's copy has only in-frame clones and lacks some. This table holds some 2,100,000 clones, 85% to 95% found once. Source material: naive CD8+ T cells from PBMCs. The receptors derive from a man aged 18-30 years in good health. Some clones in this sample may be carry-over from other donors' samples.

This rearrangement joins TRBV19 to TRBJ2-2, with 9 bases lining up with TRBD1. Losses at the gene ends were 7 bases for V and 5 bases for J; bases not matched to a gene: 8. From germline, CDR1 is LNHDA and CDR2 SQIVND (reference sequence). The CDR3 is 15 amino acids. This CDR3 is CASIRTGEGTGELFF. The CDR3 DNA is TGTGCCAGTATCCGGACAGGGGAAGGGACCGGGGAGCTGTTTTTT. The variable domain in full, with the rest retrieved from reference TRBV19 and TRBJ2-2, is DGGITQSPKYLFRKEGQNVTLSCEQNLNHDAMYWYRQDPGQGLRLIYYSQIVNDFQKGDIAEGYSVSREKKESFPLTVTSAQKNPTAFYLCASIRTGEGTGELFFGEGSRLTVL.

On this clone: Other DNA sequences of this sample code for an identical CDR3. The V gene is TRBV15, the J gene TRBJ2-7, with D possibly being TRBD2 (6 bases). Germline V CDR1 and CDR2: LNHNV, YYDKDF (reference sequence). The V end lost 9 bases, the J end lost 1 base, and 16 bases lay between the germline ends. This CDR3 has 14 amino acids. Here the CDR3 reads CATSGGTGSYEQYF. The CDR3 coding sequence is TGTGCCACTTCCGGCGGGACGGGATCCTACGAGCAGTACTTC.

This clone has just one count. This sample includes further DNA sequences coding for the same CDR3. This chain links TRBV4-2 with TRBJ2-1; TRBD2 matches 7 bases. J was trimmed by 0 bases and V by 0 bases; bases with no gene match: 2. Germline values: CDR1 LGHNA, CDR2 YNFKEQ. This CDR3 contains 16 residues. The DNA of the CDR3 is TGTGCCAGCAGCCAAGAAGCGGGGAGCTCCTACAATGAGCAGTTCTTC. Residues: CASSQEAGSSYNEQFF.

The chain uses TRBV4-1 and TRBJ2-1, with 8 bases fitting TRBD1. The CDR3 covers 16 residues. Germline V gene data show CDR1 as MGHRA and CDR2 as YSYEKL. The V gene end was trimmed by 3 bases and the J gene end by 4 bases; junction bases not matched to a gene: 8. The CDR3 is CASSQEADRAYNEQFF. The CDR3, as DNA: TGCGCCAGCAGCCAGGAGGCGGACAGGGCGTACAATGAGCAGTTCTTC.

This clone was observed a few times. The chain employs TRBV28 and TRBJ2-3; 9 bases align to TRBD2. The trim removed 2 bases at V and 2 bases at J, leaving 2 bases unmatched. This CDR3 spans 15 amino acids. CDR1 and CDR2 from the germline V gene are MDHEN and SYDVKM. CDR3 DNA: TGTGCCAGCAGTTTAGCGGGAGGGCTCACAGATACGCAGTATTTT. Protein: CASSLAGGLTDTQYF.

The V gene is TRBV9, the J gene TRBJ2-1; D may be TRBD2 (6 bases). Germline assignment: CDR1 SGDLS and CDR2 YYNGEE. This CDR3 comprises 16 residues. Trimming removed 4 bases at V and 1 base at J, with 15 bases between. The CDR3 spells CASSPRRGPSYNEQFF. In nucleotides, the CDR3 is TGTGCCAGCAGCCCTCGGAGGGGCCCATCCTACAATGAGCAGTTCTTC. Combining the CDR3 with reference TRBV9 and TRBJ2-1 gives the whole variable domain DSGVTQTPKHLITATGQRVTLRCSPRSGDLSVYWYQQSLDQGLQFLIQYYNGEERAKGNILERFSAQQFPDLHSELNLSSLELGDSALYFCASSPRRGPSYNEQFFGPGTRLTVL.

CDR3: CASTDRVPNEQYF. The CDR3 DNA sequence: TGTGCCAGCACGGACAGGGTACCTAACGAGCAGTACTTC. V usage is TRBV27 and J usage is TRBJ2-7; 8 bases map to TRBD1. Germline V gene lookup returns CDR1 MNHEY and CDR2 SMNVEV (reference sequence). V lost 7 bases, J lost 5 bases, and 7 bases stayed unmatched. The CDR3 loop spans 13 amino acids.

In its sample, this clone was seen once. The chain combines TRBV7-9 with TRBJ2-7, with D possibly being TRBD1 (5 bases). CDR1 and CDR2 (germline): SEHNR, FQNEAQ (reference sequence). The CDR3 runs 15 residues. Trimming shortened V by 5 bases and J by 2 bases, and 16 bases separated the two germline ends. The CDR3 region has the DNA TGTGCCAGCAGCCCTGCAGGGATACCAACCTACGAGCAGTACTTC. Amino acid sequence: CASSPAGIPTYEQYF.

This chain joins TRBV27 and TRBJ2-1; 9 nucleotides align to TRBD2. Germline-derived CDR1 and CDR2 are MNHEY and SMNVEV (reference sequence). Unmatched junction bases numbered 6, after V lost 3 bases and J lost 3 bases. This CDR3 is 16 amino acids long. CDR3 bases: TGTGCCAGCAGTTTGGGTAGCGGGAGTGTCTACAATGAGCAGTTCTTC. Translating gives CASSLGSGSVYNEQFF.

This clone appeared a single time. V is TRBV11-2 and J is TRBJ2-6, with a tentative D call TRBD2 (6 bases). Germline V gene sequence: CDR1 SGHAT, CDR2 FQNNGV. V was trimmed by 6 bases and J by 1 base, leaving 22 bases between them. This CDR3 contains 19 residues. The CDR3 loop reads CASSYSLAGRNSGANVLTF. The CDR3 DNA is TGTGCCAGCAGTTATAGTTTGGCGGGACGGAATTCTGGGGCCAACGTCCTGACTTTC.

The chain recombines TRBV6-1 with TRBJ2-1; D is possibly TRBD2 (6 bases). Per germline, CDR1 MNHNS and CDR2 SASEGT. This CDR3 has 17 residues. V was clipped by 3 bases and J by 2 bases, with 17 bases between them. The CDR3 DNA follows: TGTGCCAGCAGTGAGTTACCAGGGAGGAGCCCCTACAATGAGCAGTTCTTC. Its protein product is CASSELPGRSPYNEQFF.

This clone was counted between two and nine times. The genes are TRBV7-9 and TRBJ1-3; D perhaps matches TRBD1 (6 bases). The CDR3 runs 16 residues. CDR1 is SEHNR and CDR2 is FQNEAQ in the germline V gene (reference sequence). Trimming removed 1 base at V and 0 bases at J, with 10 bases between. CDR3 sequence reads: CASSLVDSLSGNTIYF. The DNA for the CDR3 is TGTGCCAGCAGCTTAGTGGACAGCCTCTCTGGAAACACCATATATTTT.

The genes are TRBV5-4 and TRBJ2-5; D is perhaps TRBD1 or TRBD2 (5 bases each). The germline gives CDR1 SGHNT, CDR2 YYREEE (reference sequence). Trimming shortened V by 3 bases and J by 4 bases, and 7 bases separated the two germline ends. This CDR3 region has 12 residues. CDR3 in amino acids: CASSSGRETQYF. CDR3 bases: TGTGCCAGCAGCTCGGGGCGAGAGACCCAGTACTTC.

The V and J genes are TRBV4-1 and TRBJ2-7; D not certain. The V end was cut by 1 base, the J end by 0 bases, with 10 bases between. The CDR3 covers 15 residues. The germline gives CDR1 MGHRA, CDR2 YSYEKL. The CDR3 nucleotides read TGCGCCAGCAGCCAAGCGAATAGGTTCTCCTACGAGCAGTACTTC. Translation: CASSQANRFSYEQYF.

The J gene is TRBJ2-5, the V gene TRBV5-8, with a possible D match to TRBD1 (5 bases). Germline assignment: CDR1 SGHTS and CDR2 YDEGEE. The CDR3 runs to 14 residues. The germline V and J ends were trimmed by 2 bases and 5 bases, with 13 bases remaining between them. This CDR3 is CASSFLYHRETQYF. The CDR3 DNA follows: TGTGCCAGCAGCTTCCTATACCACAGGGAGACCCAGTACTTC.

The rearrangement uses TRBV9 and TRBJ1-5, with D hard to call. This CDR3 contains 9 residues. V shed 9 bases and J shed 6 bases, with 4 bases lying between them. CDR1 and CDR2 from the germline V gene are SGDLS and YYNGEE. CDR3 nucleotides: TGTGCCACGGGTCAGCCCCAGCATTTT. Its protein is CATGQPQHF.

This clone was seen only once. In nucleotides, the CDR3 is TGTGCCAGCAGCTGGACAAAGACTGTCTCCTACAATGAGCAGTTCTTC. This gives the protein CASSWTKTVSYNEQFF. The chain carries TRBV27 and TRBJ2-1; tentative D call: TRBD1 (5 bases). CDR3 size: 16 residues. Per germline, CDR1 MNHEY and CDR2 SMNVEV (reference sequence). The V end was cut by 6 bases, the J end by 0 bases, with 15 bases between.

The J gene is TRBJ2-1, the V gene TRBV14; D unclear. Trimming took 1 base from V and 6 from J, leaving 7 bases between them. Germline CDR1 SGHDN, CDR2 FVKESK. CDR3 length: 13 amino acids. The CDR3 bases are TGTGCCAGCAGCCAAGTAGTTGGCAATGAGCAGTTCTTC. This sequence encodes CASSQVVGNEQFF.

Concerning this clone: This sample also contains other DNA sequences that code for the same CDR3. This CDR3 is CASSLGGFYEQYF. Written as DNA, the CDR3 is TGCGCCAGCAGCTTGGGCGGATTCTACGAGCAGTACTTC. The rearrangement joins TRBV5-1 to TRBJ2-7; D remains ambiguous. This CDR3 contains 13 residues. Between the trimmed V and J ends, which lost 0 bases and 3 bases, there was a span of 7 bases. Looked up from germline, CDR1 is SGHRS and CDR2 is YFSETQ.

V usage is TRBV27 and J usage is TRBJ2-1; either TRBD1 or TRBD2 may supply D (5 bases each). Germline V gives CDR1 MNHEY, CDR2 SMNVEV (reference sequence). The CDR3 runs to 15 residues. V was shortened by 2 bases and J by 0 bases, with 8 bases between the two germline ends. CDR3 sequence: CASSLRGASYNEQFF. CDR3 in DNA: TGTGCCAGCAGTTTAAGAGGGGCCTCCTACAATGAGCAGTTCTTC.

The chain couples TRBV11-2 to TRBJ2-1; no definite D call. Germline values: CDR1 SGHAT, CDR2 FQNNGV. CDR3 size: 12 residues. V gave up 5 bases and J gave up 7 bases, with 9 bases separating them. The CDR3 spells CASSRVKNEQFF. CDR3 nucleotides: TGTGCCAGCAGCCGTGTTAAGAATGAGCAGTTCTTC.

The chain recombines TRBV5-4 with TRBJ2-1, with a possible D match to TRBD2 (5 bases). Per germline, CDR1 SGHNT and CDR2 YYREEE (reference sequence). Deletions cut 5 bases from V and 5 bases from J, with 14 bases between. This CDR3 has 14 residues. CDR3 nucleotide sequence: TGTGCCAGCAGTAGGTGGGAGTTGAACAATGAGCAGTTCTTC. This gives the protein CASSRWELNNEQFF.

The chain combines TRBV10-3 with TRBJ2-2, with TRBD2 identical over 9 bases. Germline CDR1 and CDR2: ENHRY and SYGVKD. The CDR3 covers 16 residues. V shed 6 bases and J 2 bases; nucleotides not matched to a gene: 7. The CDR3 DNA follows: TGTGCCATCAGAGTCCTAGCGGGGTTAAACACCGGGGAGCTGTTTTTT. Translated, it gives CAIRVLAGLNTGELFF.

A remark on this clone: The same CDR3 arises from other DNA sequences in this sample as well. This rearrangement joins TRBV5-1 to TRBJ2-7, with TRBD2 as a possible D gene (5 bases). Germline V CDR1 and CDR2: SGHRS, YFSETQ. The CDR3 sequence is 14 residues long. V lost 0 bases and J 1 base, leaving 8 bases between the germline ends. The CDR3 protein is CASSLEGSSYEQYF. As DNA, the CDR3 is TGCGCCAGCAGCTTGGAAGGGAGTTCCTACGAGCAGTACTTC.

This clone was seen only once. The chain couples TRBV5-1 to TRBJ2-7; weak D call: TRBD2 (5 bases). Trimming removed 3 bases from V and 2 bases from J, with 21 bases in between. The CDR3 covers 17 residues. The V gene's germline CDR1 is SGHRS and CDR2 YFSETQ. The CDR3 is CASSWAPTDGETYEQYF. The CDR3 bases are TGCGCCAGCAGCTGGGCCCCGACGGACGGGGAGACCTACGAGCAGTACTTC. The full variable domain, rest sourced from reference TRBV5-1 and TRBJ2-7, is KAGVTQTPRYLIKTRGQQVTLSCSPISGHRSVSWYQQTPGQGLQFLFEYFSETQRNKGNFPGRFSGRQFSNSRSEMNVSTLELGDSALYLCASSWAPTDGETYEQYFGPGTRLTVT.

The CDR3 sequence: CASSFPAGGRDEQFF. The CDR3 nucleotides read TGTGCCAGCAGCTTTCCAGCGGGAGGGAGGGATGAGCAGTTCTTC. This sequence joins TRBV7-9 and TRBJ2-1; 10 bases fit TRBD2. Germline CDR1 reads SEHNR; CDR2 reads FQNEAQ (reference sequence). The CDR3 runs 15 residues. V shed 3 bases, J shed 8 bases, and the junction held 7 bases outside the gene matches.

This rearrangement joins TRBV2 to TRBJ2-1; D not resolved. Germline V CDR1 and CDR2: SNHLY, FYNNEI. The V end was cut by 3 bases, the J end by 0 bases, with 6 bases between. CDR3 length: 14 amino acids. CDR3 in amino acids: CASSDRTSYNEQFF. The CDR3 coding sequence is TGTGCCAGCAGTGACAGGACCTCCTACAATGAGCAGTTCTTC. Based on the CDR3 plus reference TRBV2 and TRBJ2-1, the full variable domain is EPEVTQTPSHQVTQMGQEVILRCVPISNHLYFYWYRQILGQKVEFLVSFYNNEISEKSEIFDDQFSVERPDGSNFTLKIRSTKLEDSAMYFCASSDRTSYNEQFFGPGTRLTVL.

The J gene is TRBJ1-1, the V gene TRBV27; no clear D gene. The CDR3 runs to 13 residues. Germline assignment: CDR1 MNHEY and CDR2 SMNVEV (reference sequence). Trimming removed 6 bases from V and 4 bases from J, with 12 bases in between. As DNA, the CDR3 is TGTGCCAGCAGGACGATGCCGGGCACTGAAGCTTTCTTT. Encoded protein: CASRTMPGTEAFF.

The chain is built from TRBV5-1 and TRBJ2-1; 8 nucleotides agree with TRBD2. V lost 4 bases, J lost 6 bases, and 6 bases stayed unmatched. Germline CDR1 SGHRS, CDR2 YFSETQ. The CDR3 loop spans 14 amino acids. CDR3 bases: TGCGCCAGCAGCCCGGGACTAGAGTTCAATGAGCAGTTCTTC. This codes for CASSPGLEFNEQFF.